This TCR beta chain was sequenced during a study of shared clonotypes between healthy human individuals. Whole-study results and caveats: Estimated clonotype richness was generally higher in naive than memory subsets.

Germline V CDR1 and CDR2: SEHNR, FQNEAQ (reference sequence). This CDR3 is 16 amino acids long. The V end was cut by 5 bases, the J end by 5 bases, with 21 bases between. Repertoires were generated with immunoSEQ multiplex PCR, while TCRdb's copy carries only in-frame clones and drops some. Of approximately 1.1 million clones in the sample, 78% are singletons; the top ten hold approximately 0.5%. On this clone itself: The antigen is undetermined.

Input material: memory CD4+ T cells from PBMCs. Subset given: CD45RA-negative fraction. This TCR was sampled from a man between 18 and 29 years old in good health. Some clones in this sample may be carry-over from other donors' samples. The V and J genes are TRBV7-9 and TRBJ2-5; D is undetermined. The chain's CDR3 is CASSPMRLFPGETQYF. In DNA form, the CDR3 reads TGTGCCAGCAGCCCGATGAGACTCTTCCCTGGGGAGACCCAGTACTTC.